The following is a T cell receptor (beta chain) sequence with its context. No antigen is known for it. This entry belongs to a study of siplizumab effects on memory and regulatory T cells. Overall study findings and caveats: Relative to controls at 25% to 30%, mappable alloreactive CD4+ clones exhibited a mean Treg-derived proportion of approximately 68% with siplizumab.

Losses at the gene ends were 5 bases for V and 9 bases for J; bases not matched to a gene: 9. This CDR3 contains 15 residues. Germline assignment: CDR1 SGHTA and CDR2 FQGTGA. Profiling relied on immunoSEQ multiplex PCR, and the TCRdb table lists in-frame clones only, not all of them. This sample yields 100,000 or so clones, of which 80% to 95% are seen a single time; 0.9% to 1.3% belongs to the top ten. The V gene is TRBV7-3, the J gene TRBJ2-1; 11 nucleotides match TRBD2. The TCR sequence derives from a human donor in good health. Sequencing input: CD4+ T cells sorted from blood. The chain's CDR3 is CASSTLAGASGEQFF. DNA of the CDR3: TGTGCCAGCAGCACACTAGCGGGAGCATCTGGTGAGCAGTTCTTC.